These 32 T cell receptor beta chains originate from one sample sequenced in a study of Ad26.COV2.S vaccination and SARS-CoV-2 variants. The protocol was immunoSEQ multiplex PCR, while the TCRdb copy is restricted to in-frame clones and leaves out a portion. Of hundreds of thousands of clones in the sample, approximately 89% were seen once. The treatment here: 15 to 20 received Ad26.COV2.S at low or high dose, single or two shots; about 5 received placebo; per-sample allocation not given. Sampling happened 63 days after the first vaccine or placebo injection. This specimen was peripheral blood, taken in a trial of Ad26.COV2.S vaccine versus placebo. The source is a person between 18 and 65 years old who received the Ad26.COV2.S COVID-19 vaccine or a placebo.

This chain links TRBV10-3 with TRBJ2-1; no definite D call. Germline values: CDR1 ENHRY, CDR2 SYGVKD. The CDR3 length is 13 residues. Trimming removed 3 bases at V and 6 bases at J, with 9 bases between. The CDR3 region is CAISDGRTNEQFF. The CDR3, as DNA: TGTGCCATCAGTGACGGCCGTACCAATGAGCAGTTCTTC.

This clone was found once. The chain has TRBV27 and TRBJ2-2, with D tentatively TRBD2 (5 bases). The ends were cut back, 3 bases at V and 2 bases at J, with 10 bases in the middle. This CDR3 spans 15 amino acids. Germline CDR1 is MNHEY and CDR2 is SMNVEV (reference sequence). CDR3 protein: CASSLRALNTGELFF. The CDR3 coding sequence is TGTGCCAGCAGTTTGCGGGCCTTAAACACCGGGGAGCTGTTTTTT.

The CDR3 protein is CASSLILRDPSLAGCDNEQFF. CDR3 DNA sequence: TGTGCCAGCAGCTTAATCCTCCGGGACCCAAGCCTCGCGGGGTGCGACAATGAGCAGTTCTTC. The J gene is TRBJ2-1, the V gene TRBV7-3, with a possible D match to TRBD2 (6 bases). The germline CDR1 and CDR2 sequences are SGHTA and FQGTGA. The CDR3 covers 21 residues. The V end was cut by 1 base, the J end by 5 bases, with 30 bases between.

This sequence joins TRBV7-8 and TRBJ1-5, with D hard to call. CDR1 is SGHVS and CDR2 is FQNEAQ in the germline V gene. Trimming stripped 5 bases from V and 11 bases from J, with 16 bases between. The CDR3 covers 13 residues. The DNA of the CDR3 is TGTGCCAGCAGCCTCGGAGGGCCCTCGGCCCAGCATTTT. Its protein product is CASSLGGPSAQHF.

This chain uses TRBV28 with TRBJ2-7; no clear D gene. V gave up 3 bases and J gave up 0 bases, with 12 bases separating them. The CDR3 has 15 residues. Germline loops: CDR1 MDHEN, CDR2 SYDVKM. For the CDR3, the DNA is TGTGCCAGCAGTTTGAAGAGGAAGAGCTCCTACGAGCAGTACTTC. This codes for CASSLKRKSSYEQYF.

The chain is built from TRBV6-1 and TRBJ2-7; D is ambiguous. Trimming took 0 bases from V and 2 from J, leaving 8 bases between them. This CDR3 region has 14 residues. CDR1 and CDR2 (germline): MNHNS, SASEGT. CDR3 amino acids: CASSEAAEPYEQYF. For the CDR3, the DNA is TGTGCCAGCAGTGAAGCCGCTGAACCCTACGAGCAGTACTTC.

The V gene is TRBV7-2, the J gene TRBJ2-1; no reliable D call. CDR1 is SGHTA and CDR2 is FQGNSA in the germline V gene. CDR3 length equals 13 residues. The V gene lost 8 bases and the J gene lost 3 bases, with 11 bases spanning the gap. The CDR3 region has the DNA TGTGCCAGCTACTCCCGGGTCTACAATGAGCAGTTCTTC. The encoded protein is CASYSRVYNEQFF.

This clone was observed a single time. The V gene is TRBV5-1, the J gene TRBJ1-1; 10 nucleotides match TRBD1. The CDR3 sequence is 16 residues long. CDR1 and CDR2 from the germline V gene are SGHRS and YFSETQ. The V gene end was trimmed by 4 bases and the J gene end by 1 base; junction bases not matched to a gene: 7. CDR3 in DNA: TGCGCCAGCAGCCATGGACAGGGGGACTCGAACACTGAAGCTTTCTTT. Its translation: CASSHGQGDSNTEAFF.

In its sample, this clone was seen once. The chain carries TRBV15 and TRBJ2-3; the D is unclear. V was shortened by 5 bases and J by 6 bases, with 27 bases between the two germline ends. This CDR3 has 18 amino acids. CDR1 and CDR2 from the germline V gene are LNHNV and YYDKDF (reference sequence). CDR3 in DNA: TGTGCCACCAGCCGCCGACCGGTTAGTGAAGCAGCGCCCGATACGCAGTATTTT. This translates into CATSRRPVSEAAPDTQYF.

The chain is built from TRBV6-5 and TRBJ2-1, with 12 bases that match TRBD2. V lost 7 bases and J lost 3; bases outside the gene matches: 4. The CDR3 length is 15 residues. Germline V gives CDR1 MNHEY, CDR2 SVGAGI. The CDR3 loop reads CASTLAGGFYNEQFF. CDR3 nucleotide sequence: TGTGCCAGCACCCTAGCGGGGGGGTTCTACAATGAGCAGTTCTTC.

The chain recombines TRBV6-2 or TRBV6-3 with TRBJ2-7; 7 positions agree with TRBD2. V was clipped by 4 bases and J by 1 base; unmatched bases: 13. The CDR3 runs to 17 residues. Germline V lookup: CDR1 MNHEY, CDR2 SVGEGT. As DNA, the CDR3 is TGTGCCAGCAGTTTAGACAGTCAGGGCGGGGGATCCTACGAGCAGTACTTC. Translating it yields CASSLDSQGGGSYEQYF.

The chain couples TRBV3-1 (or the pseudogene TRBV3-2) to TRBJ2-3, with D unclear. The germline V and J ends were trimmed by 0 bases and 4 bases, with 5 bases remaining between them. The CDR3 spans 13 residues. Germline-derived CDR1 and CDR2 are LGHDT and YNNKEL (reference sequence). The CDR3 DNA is TGTGCCAGCAGCCAAGATCCGGCAGATACGCAGTATTTT. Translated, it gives CASSQDPADTQYF.

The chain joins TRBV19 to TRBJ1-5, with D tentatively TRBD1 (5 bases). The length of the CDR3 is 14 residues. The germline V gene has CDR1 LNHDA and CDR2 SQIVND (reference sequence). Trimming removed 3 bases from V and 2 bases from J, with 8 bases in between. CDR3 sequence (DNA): TGTGCCAGTAGTATTAGGGGACGCAATCAGCCCCAGCATTTT. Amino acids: CASSIRGRNQPQHF.

The CDR3 spells CASSLGGGGANVLTF. The CDR3 DNA sequence: TGTGCCAGCAGTTTAGGGGGAGGGGGAGCCAACGTCCTGACTTTC. The rearrangement uses TRBV28 and TRBJ2-6, with D possibly matching TRBD2 (7 bases). The V end was cut by 2 bases, the J end by 7 bases, with 12 bases between. The CDR3 has 15 residues. Germline assignment: CDR1 MDHEN and CDR2 SYDVKM.

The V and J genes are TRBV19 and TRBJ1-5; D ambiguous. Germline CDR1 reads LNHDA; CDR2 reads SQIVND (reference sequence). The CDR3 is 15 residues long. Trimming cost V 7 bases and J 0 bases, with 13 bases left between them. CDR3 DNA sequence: TGTGCCAGTAACAAGGCGGGTAATAGCAATCAGCCCCAGCATTTT. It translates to CASNKAGNSNQPQHF.

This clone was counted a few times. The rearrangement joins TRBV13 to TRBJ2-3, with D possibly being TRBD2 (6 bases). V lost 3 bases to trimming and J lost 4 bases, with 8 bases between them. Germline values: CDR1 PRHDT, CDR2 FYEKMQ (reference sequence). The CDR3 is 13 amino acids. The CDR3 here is CASSLGGADTQYF. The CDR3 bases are TGTGCCAGCAGCTTGGGGGGAGCAGATACGCAGTATTTT.

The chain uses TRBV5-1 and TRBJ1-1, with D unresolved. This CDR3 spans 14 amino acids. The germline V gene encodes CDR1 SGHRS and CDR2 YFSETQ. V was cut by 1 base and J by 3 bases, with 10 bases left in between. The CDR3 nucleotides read TGCGCCAGCAGCTTGTTCGGTGCCCACACTGAAGCTTTCTTT. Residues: CASSLFGAHTEAFF.

As DNA, the CDR3 is TGTGCCAGCAGCTTGTTAGGAACCGGGGAGCTGTTTTTT. Its translation is CASSLLGTGELFF. The J gene is TRBJ2-2, the V gene TRBV7-3; D is ambiguous. CDR3 length: 13 amino acids. The V gene's germline CDR1 is SGHTA and CDR2 FQGTGA. The V gene lost 3 bases and the J gene lost 5 bases, with 7 bases spanning the gap.

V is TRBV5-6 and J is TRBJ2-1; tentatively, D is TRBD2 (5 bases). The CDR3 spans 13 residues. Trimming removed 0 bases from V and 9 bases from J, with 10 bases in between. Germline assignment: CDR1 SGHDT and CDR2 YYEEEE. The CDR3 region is CASSLVRGTEQFF. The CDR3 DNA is TGTGCCAGCAGCTTGGTACGGGGAACTGAGCAGTTCTTC.

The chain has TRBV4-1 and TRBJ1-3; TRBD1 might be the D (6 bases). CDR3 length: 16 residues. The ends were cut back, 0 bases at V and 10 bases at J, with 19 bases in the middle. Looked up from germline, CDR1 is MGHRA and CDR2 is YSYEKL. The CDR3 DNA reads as TGCGCCAGCAGCCAAGATTTGGGGGCAGTGGCCAGTACCATATATTTT. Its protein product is CASSQDLGAVASTIYF.

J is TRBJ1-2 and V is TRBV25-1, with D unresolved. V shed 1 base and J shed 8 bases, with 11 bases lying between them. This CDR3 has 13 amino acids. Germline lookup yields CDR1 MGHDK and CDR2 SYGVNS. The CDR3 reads CASSELAVPGYTF. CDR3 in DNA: TGTGCCAGCAGTGAATTGGCAGTTCCCGGCTACACCTTC.

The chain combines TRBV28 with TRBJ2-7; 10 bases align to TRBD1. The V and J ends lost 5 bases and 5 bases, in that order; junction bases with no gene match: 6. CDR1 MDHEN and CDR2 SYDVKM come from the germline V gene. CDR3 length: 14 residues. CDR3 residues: CASSPGQGPHEQYF. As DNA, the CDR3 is TGTGCCAGCAGTCCGGGACAGGGGCCTCACGAGCAGTACTTC.

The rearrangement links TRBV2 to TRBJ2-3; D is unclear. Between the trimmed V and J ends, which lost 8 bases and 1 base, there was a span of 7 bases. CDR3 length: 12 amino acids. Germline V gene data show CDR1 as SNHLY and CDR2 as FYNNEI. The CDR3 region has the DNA TGTGCCAGCGTGGGCGGCACAGATACGCAGTATTTT. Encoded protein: CASVGGTDTQYF.

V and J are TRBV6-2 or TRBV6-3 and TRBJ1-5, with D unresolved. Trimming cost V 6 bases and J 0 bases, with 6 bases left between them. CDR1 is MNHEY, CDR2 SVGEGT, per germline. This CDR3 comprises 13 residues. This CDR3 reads CASSRYSNQPQHF. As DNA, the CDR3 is TGTGCCAGCAGCCGCTATAGCAATCAGCCCCAGCATTTT.

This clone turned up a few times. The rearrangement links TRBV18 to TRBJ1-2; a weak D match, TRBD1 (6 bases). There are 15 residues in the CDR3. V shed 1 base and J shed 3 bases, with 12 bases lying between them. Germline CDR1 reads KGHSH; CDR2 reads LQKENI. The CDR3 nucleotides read TGTGCCAGCTCACCACGTACAGGGAACGACTATGGCTACACCTTC. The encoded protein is CASSPRTGNDYGYTF.

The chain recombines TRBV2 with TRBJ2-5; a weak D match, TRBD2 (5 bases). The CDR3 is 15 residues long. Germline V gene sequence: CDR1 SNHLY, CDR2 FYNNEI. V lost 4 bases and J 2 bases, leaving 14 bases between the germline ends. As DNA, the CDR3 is TGTGCCAGCAGTGCTCGGGTCGGGGAGCAAGAGACCCAGTACTTC. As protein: CASSARVGEQETQYF.

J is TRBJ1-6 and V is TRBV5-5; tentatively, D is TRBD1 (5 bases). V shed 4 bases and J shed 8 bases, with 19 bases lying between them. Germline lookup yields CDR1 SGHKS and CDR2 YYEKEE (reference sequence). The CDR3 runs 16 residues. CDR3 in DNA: TGTGCCAGCAGCACCCCCCGCGGGGGGTCTCATTCACCCCTCCACTTT. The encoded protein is CASSTPRGGSHSPLHF.

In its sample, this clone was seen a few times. The CDR3 DNA reads TGTGCCAGCATCAGGGTCCGGAGCACCGGGGAGCTGTTTTTT. Translating it yields CASIRVRSTGELFF. The chain links TRBV5-8 to TRBJ2-2; possibly TRBD1 for D (5 bases). CDR3 length: 14 amino acids. V lost 6 bases, J lost 4 bases, and 13 bases lay in between. Looked up from germline, CDR1 is SGHTS and CDR2 is YDEGEE.

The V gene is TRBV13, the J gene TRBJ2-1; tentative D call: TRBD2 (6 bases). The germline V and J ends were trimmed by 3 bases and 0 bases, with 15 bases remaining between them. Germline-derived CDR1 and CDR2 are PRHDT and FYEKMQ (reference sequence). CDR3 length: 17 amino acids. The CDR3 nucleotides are TGTGCCAGCAGCTTTGTCTTGACGACTAGCTCCTACAATGAGCAGTTCTTC. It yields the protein CASSFVLTTSSYNEQFF.

This CDR3 reads CASSFDRGDSYEQYF. CDR3 nucleotides: TGCGCCAGCAGCTTTGACAGGGGTGACTCCTACGAGCAGTACTTC. The chain couples TRBV5-1 to TRBJ2-7, with TRBD1 identical over 8 bases. J was trimmed by 0 bases and V by 2 bases; bases with no gene match: 4. CDR3 length: 15 amino acids. Looked up from germline, CDR1 is SGHRS and CDR2 is YFSETQ.

CDR3 in amino acids: CASSQELWGTGTYEQYF. The CDR3 DNA reads as TGTGCCAGCAGCCAGGAACTATGGGGTACCGGCACCTACGAGCAGTACTTC. V gene TRBV14 combines with J gene TRBJ2-7, with no clear D. With 3 bases removed from V and 2 bases from J, the gap between germline ends came to 20 bases. CDR3 length: 17 residues. Germline V gene sequence: CDR1 SGHDN, CDR2 FVKESK.

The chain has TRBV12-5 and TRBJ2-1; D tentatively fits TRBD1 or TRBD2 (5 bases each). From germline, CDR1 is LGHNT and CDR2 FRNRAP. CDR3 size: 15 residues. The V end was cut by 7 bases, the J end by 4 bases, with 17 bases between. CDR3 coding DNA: TGTGCTAGTGCTCTGGGACCTATGTCTTACAATGAGCAGTTCTTC. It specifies CASALGPMSYNEQFF.